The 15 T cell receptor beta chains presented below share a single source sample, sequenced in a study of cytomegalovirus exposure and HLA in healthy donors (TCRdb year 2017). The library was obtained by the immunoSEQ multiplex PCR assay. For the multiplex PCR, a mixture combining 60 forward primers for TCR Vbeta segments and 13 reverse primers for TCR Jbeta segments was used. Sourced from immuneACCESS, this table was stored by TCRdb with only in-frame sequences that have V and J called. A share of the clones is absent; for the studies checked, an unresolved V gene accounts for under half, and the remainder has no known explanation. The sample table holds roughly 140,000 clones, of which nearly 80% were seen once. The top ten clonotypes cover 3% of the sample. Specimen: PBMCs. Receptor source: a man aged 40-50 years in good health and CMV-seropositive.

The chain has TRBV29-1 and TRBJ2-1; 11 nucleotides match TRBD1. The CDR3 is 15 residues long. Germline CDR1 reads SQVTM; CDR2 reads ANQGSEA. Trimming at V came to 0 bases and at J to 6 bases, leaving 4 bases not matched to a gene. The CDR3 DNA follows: TGCAGCGTTGAAGATAGAGGGACAGGGGGCAATGAGCAGTTCTTC. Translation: CSVEDRGTGGNEQFF.

The CDR3 region has the DNA TGTGCCAGCAGTCGTCAGGACAGGGCGGGGAGTGAAAAACTGTTTTTT. Protein: CASSRQDRAGSEKLFF. This chain joins TRBV7-6 and TRBJ1-4; 8 bases fit TRBD1. This CDR3 is built from 16 residues. Germline CDR1 reads SGHVS; CDR2 reads FNYEAQ. J lost 7 bases, V lost 6 bases, and 13 bases had no gene match.

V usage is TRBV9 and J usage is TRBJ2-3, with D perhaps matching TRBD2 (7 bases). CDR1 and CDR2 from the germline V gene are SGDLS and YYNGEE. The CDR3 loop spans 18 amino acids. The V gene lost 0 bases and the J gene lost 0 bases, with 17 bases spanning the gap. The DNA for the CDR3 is TGTGCCAGCAGCGTAGCGGGCCGCAGCGGGACAAGCACAGATACGCAGTATTTT. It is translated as CASSVAGRSGTSTDTQYF.

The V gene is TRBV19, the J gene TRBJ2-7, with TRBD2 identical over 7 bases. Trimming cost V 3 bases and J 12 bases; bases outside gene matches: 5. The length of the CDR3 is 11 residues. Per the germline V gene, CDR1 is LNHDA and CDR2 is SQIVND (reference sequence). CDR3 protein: CASSMAGVRYF. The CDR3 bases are TGTGCCAGTAGTATGGCGGGGGTACGGTACTTC.

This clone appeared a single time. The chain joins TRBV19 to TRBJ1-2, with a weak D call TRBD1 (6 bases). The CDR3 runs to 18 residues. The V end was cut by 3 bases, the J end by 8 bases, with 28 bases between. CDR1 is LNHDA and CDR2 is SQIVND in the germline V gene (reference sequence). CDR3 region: CASSMWGRGRASAAGYTF. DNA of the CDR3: TGTGCCAGTAGTATGTGGGGCAGGGGACGGGCCAGTGCAGCCGGCTACACCTTC.

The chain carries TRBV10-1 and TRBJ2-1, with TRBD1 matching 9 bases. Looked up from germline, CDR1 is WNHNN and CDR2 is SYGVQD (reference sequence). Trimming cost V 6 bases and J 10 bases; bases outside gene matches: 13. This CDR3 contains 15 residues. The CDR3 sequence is CASSGVLQGAGEQFF. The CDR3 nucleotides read TGCGCCAGCAGCGGCGTTTTACAGGGGGCTGGGGAGCAGTTCTTC.

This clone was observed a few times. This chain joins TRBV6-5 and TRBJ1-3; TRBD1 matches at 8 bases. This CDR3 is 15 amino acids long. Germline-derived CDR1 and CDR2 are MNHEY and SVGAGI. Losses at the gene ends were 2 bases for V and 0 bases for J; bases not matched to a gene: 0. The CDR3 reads CASSYTGGSGNTIYF. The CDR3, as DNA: TGTGCCAGCAGTTACACAGGGGGCTCTGGAAACACCATATATTTT.

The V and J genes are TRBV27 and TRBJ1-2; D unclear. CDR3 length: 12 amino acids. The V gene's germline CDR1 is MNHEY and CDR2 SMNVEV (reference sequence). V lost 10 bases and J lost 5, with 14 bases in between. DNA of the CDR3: TGTGCCACCCGCGAGTACGAGTATGGCTACACCTTC. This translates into CATREYEYGYTF.

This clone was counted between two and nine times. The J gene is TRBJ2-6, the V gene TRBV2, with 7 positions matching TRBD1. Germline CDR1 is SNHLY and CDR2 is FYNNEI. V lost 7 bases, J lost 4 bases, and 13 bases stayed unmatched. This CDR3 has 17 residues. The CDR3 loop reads CASKLQGTSSGANVLTF. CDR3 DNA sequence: TGTGCCAGCAAATTACAGGGGACCTCGAGCGGGGCCAACGTCCTGACTTTC.

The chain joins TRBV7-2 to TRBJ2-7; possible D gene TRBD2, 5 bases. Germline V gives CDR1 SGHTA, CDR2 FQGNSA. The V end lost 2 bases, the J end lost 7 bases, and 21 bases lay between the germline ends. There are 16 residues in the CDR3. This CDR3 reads CASSLSLTAGLGEQYF. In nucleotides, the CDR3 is TGTGCCAGCAGCTTATCCCTTACAGCCGGACTGGGAGAGCAGTACTTC.

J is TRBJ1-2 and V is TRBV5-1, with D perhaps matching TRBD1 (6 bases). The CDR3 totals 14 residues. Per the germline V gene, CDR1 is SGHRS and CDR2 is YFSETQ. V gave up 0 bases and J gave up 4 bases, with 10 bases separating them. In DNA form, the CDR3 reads TGCGCCAGCAGCTTGGGGCAGGGGCCCTATGGCTACACCTTC. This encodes CASSLGQGPYGYTF.

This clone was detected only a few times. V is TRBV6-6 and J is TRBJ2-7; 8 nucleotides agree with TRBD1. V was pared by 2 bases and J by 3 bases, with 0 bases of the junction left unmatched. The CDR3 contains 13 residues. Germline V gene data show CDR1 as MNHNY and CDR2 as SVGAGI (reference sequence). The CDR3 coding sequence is TGTGCCAGCAGTTACGACAGGGGCTACGAGCAGTACTTC. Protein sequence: CASSYDRGYEQYF.

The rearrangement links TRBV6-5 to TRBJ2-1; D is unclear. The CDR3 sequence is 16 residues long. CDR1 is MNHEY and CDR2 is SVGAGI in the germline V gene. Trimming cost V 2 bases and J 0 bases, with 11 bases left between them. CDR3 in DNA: TGTGCCAGCAGTTACAGTCAGCGAAGCTCCTACAATGAGCAGTTCTTC. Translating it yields CASSYSQRSSYNEQFF.

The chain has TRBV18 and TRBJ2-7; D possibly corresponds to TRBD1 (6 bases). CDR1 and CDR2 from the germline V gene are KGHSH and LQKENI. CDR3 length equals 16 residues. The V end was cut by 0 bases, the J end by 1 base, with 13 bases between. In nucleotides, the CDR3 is TGTGCCAGCTCACCACCGGTTCAGGGGCAATCCTACGAGCAGTACTTC. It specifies CASSPPVQGQSYEQYF.

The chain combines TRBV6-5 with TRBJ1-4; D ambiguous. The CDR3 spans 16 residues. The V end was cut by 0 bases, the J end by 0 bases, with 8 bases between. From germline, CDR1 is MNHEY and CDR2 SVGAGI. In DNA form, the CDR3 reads TGTGCCAGCAGTTACTCGAGTCCCACAACTAATGAAAAACTGTTTTTT. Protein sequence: CASSYSSPTTNEKLFF.